What follows are 4 T cell receptor beta chains derived from one specimen sequenced in a study of Ad26.COV2.S vaccination and SARS-CoV-2 variants. Sequencing was performed with immunoSEQ multiplex PCR; in TCRdb, only in-frame clones are kept and a portion is missing. The sample lists hundreds of thousands of clones; less than 90% were seen once. As for treatment: around 19 received Ad26.COV2.S at low or high dose, single or two shots; 5 received placebo; per-sample allocation not given. After the first vaccine or placebo injection, samples were drawn on day 63. Sample: peripheral blood, taken in a trial of Ad26.COV2.S vaccine versus placebo. These receptors all come from a person aged 18-65 years who received the Ad26.COV2.S COVID-19 vaccine or a placebo.

The rearrangement joins TRBV6-1 to TRBJ1-2; D perhaps matches TRBD1 (6 bases). Germline CDR1 is MNHNS and CDR2 is SASEGT. The CDR3 is 12 amino acids. Trimming took 3 bases from V and 5 from J, leaving 7 bases between them. CDR3 loop: CASSDQGYGYTF. The DNA for the CDR3 is TGTGCCAGCAGTGACCAGGGGTATGGCTACACCTTC.

This clone appeared once. The chain recombines TRBV6-5 with TRBJ1-1; TRBD1 aligns across 8 bases. The CDR3 contains 13 residues. Germline trimming cut 7 bases from V and 4 bases from J; bases unmatched to any gene: 5. Germline values: CDR1 MNHEY, CDR2 SVGAGI. The CDR3 region has the DNA TGTGCCAGCACCCTGACAGGGGTCACTGAAGCTTTCTTT. It translates to CASTLTGVTEAFF.

The rearrangement joins TRBV7-6 to TRBJ2-5, with D unresolved. The CDR3 runs 12 residues. V was clipped by 5 bases and J by 5 bases, with 9 bases between them. The germline CDR1 and CDR2 sequences are SGHVS and FNYEAQ. CDR3 amino acids: CASSRVGETQYF. CDR3 DNA sequence: TGTGCCAGCAGCCGGGTAGGGGAGACCCAGTACTTC. Combining the CDR3 with reference TRBV7-6 and TRBJ2-5 gives the whole variable domain GAGVSQSPRYKVTKRGQDVALRCDPISGHVSLYWYRQALGQGPEFLTYFNYEAQQDKSGLPNDRFSAERPEGSISTLTIQRTEQRDSAMYRCASSRVGETQYFGPGTRLLVL.

The chain links TRBV15 to TRBJ2-1, with 10 bases that match TRBD2. This CDR3 contains 18 residues. V shed 0 bases, J shed 0 bases, and the junction held 5 bases outside the gene matches. Looked up from germline, CDR1 is LNHNV and CDR2 is YYDKDF (reference sequence). The CDR3 DNA is TGTGCCACCAGCAGAGAACGACTAGCGGGTAGCTCCTACAATGAGCAGTTCTTC. It codes for CATSRERLAGSSYNEQFF.